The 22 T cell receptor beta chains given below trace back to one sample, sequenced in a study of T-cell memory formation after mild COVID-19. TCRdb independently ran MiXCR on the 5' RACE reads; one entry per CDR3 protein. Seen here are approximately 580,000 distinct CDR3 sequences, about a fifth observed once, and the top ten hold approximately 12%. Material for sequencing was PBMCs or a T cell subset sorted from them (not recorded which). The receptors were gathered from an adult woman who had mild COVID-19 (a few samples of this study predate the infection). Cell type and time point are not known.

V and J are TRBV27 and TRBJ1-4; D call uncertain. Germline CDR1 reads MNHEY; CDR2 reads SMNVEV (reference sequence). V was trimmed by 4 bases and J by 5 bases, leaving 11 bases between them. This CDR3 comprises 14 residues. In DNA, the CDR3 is TGTGCCAGCAGTTCTATCGGCGAAAATGAAAAACTGTTTTTT. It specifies CASSSIGENEKLFF. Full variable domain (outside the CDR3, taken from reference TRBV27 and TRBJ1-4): EAQVTQNPRYLITVTGKKLTVTCSQNMNHEYMSWYRQDPGLGLRQIYYSMNVEVTDKGDVPEGYKVSRKEKRNFPLILESPSPNQTSLYFCASSSIGENEKLFFGSGTQLSVL.

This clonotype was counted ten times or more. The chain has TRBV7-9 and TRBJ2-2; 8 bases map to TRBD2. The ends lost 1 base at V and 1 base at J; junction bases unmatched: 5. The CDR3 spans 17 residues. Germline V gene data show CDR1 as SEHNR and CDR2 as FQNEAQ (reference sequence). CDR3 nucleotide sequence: TGTGCCAGCAGCTTAGGACTGCTAGCGGGGAACACCGGGGAGCTGTTTTTT. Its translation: CASSLGLLAGNTGELFF.

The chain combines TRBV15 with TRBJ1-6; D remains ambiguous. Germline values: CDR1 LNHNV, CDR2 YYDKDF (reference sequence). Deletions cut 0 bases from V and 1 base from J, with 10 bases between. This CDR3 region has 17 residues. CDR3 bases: TGTGCCACCAGCAGAGATTCGGGGAAGTCCTATAATTCACCCCTCCACTTT. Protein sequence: CATSRDSGKSYNSPLHF.

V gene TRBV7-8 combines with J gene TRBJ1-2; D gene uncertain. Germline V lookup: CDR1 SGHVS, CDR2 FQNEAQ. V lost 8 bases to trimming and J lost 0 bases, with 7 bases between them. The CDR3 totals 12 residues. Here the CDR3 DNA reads TGTGCCAGCGCAGGAGCTAACTATGGCTACACCTTC. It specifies CASAGANYGYTF. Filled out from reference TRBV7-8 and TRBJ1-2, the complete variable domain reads GAGVSQSPRYKVAKRGQDVALRCDPISGHVSLFWYQQALGQGPEFLTYFQNEAQLDKSGLPSDRFFAERPEGSVSTLKIQRTQQEDSAVYLCASAGANYGYTFGSGTRLTVV.

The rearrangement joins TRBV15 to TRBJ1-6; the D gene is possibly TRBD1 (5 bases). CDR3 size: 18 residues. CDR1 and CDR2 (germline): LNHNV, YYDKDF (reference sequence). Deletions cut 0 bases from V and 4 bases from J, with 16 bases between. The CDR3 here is CATSRDKGWNPYNSPLHF. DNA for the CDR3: TGTGCCACCAGCAGAGATAAGGGGTGGAACCCTTATAATTCACCCCTCCACTTT. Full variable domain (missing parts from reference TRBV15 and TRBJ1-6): DAMVIQNPRYQVTQFGKPVTLSCSQTLNHNVMYWYQQKSSQAPKLLFHYYDKDFNNEADTPDNFQSRRPNTSFCFLDIRSPGLGDTAMYLCATSRDKGWNPYNSPLHFGNGTRLTVT.

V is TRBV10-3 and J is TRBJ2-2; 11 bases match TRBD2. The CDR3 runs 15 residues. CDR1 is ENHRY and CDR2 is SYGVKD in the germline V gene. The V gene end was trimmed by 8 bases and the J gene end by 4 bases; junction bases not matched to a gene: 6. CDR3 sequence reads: CAIQTSGTITGELFF. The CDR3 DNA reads TGTGCCATCCAGACTAGCGGGACCATCACCGGGGAGCTGTTTTTT.

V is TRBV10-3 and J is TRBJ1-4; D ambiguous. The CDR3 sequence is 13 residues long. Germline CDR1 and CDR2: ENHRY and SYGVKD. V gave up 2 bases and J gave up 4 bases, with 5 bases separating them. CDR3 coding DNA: TGTGCCATCAGTGAGGTCCTTAATGAAAAACTGTTTTTT. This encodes CAISEVLNEKLFF.

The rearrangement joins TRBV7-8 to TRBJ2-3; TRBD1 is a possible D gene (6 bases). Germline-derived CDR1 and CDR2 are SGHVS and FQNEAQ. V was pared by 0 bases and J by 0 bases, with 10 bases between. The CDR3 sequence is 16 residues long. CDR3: CASSLALGQSTDTQYF. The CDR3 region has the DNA TGTGCCAGCAGCTTAGCTCTCGGACAGAGCACAGATACGCAGTATTTT.

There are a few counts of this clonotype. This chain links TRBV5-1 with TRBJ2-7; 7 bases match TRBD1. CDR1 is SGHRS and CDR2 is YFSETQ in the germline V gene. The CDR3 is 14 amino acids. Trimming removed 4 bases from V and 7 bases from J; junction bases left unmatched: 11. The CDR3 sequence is CASSLGQATREQYF. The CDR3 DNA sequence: TGCGCCAGCAGCCTAGGACAGGCAACTCGGGAGCAGTACTTC.

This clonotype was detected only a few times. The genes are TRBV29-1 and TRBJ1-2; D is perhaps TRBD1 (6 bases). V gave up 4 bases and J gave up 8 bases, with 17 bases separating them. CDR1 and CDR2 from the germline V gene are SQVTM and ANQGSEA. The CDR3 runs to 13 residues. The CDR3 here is CSVVGPGAGGYTF. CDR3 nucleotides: TGCAGCGTTGTGGGCCCAGGGGCAGGCGGCTACACCTTC.

CDR3 region: CASGGFRAKNIQYF. The CDR3, as DNA: TGTGCTAGTGGGGGGTTCCGAGCCAAAAACATTCAGTACTTC. V and J are TRBV12-5 and TRBJ2-4; D unclear. The length of the CDR3 is 14 residues. Germline CDR1 is LGHNT and CDR2 is FRNRAP. Trimming shortened V by 6 bases and J by 0 bases, and 9 bases separated the two germline ends.

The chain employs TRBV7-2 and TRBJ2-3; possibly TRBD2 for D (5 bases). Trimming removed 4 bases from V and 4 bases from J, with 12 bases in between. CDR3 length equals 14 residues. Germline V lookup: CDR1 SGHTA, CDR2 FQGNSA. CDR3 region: CASSSRVAADTQYF. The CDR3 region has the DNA TGTGCCAGCAGCTCGAGGGTAGCCGCAGATACGCAGTATTTT. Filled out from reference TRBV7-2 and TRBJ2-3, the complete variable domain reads GAGVSQSPSNKVTEKGKDVELRCDPISGHTALYWYRQSLGQGLEFLIYFQGNSAPDKSGLPSDRFSAERTGGSVSTLTIQRTQQEDSAVYLCASSSRVAADTQYFGPGTRLTVL.

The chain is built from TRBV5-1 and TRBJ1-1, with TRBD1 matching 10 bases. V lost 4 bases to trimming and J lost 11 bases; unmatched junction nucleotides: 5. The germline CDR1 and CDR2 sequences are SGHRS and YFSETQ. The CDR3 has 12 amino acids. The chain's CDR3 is CASSLGQGLAFF. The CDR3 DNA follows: TGCGCCAGCAGCCTGGGACAGGGGTTGGCTTTCTTT.

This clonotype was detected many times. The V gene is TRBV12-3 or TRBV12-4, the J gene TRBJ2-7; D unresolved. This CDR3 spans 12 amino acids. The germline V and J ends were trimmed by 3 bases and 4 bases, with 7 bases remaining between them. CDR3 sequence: CASSLTPYEQYF. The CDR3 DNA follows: TGTGCCAGCAGTTTGACACCGTACGAGCAGTACTTC.

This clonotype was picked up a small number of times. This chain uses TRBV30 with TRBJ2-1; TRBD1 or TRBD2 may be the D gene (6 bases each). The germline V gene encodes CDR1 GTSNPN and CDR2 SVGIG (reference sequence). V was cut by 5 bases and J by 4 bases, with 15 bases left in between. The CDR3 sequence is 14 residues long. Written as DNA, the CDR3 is TGTGCCTGGCACCAGGGGACTTTTTACAATGAGCAGTTCTTC. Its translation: CAWHQGTFYNEQFF. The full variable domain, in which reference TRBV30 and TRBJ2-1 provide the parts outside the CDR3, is SQTIHQWPATLVQPVGSPLSLECTVEGTSNPNLYWYRQAAGRGLQLLFYSVGIGQISSEVPQNLSASRPQDRQFILSSKKLLLSDSGFYLCAWHQGTFYNEQFFGPGTRLTVL.

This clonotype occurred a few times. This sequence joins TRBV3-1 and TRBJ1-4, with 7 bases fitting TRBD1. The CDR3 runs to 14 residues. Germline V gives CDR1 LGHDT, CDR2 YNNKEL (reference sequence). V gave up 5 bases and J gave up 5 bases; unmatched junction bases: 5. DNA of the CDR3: TGTGCCAGCAGCGCCGGGACAGCAAATGAAAAACTGTTTTTT. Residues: CASSAGTANEKLFF.

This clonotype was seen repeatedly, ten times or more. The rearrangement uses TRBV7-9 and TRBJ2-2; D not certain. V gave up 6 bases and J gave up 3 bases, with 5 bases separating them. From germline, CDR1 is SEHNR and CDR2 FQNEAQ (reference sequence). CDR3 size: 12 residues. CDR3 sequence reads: CASSLYTGELFF. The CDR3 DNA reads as TGTGCCAGCAGTTTGTACACCGGGGAGCTGTTTTTT.

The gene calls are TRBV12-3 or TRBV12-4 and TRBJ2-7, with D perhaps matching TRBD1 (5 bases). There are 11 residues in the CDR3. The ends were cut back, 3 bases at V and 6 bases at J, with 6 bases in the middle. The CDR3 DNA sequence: TGTGCCAGCAGTTTTACAGGCGAGCAGTACTTC. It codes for CASSFTGEQYF.

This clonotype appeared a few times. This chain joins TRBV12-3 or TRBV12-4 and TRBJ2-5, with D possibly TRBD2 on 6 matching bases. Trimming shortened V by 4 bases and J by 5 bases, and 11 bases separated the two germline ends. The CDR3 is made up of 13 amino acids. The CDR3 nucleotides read TGTGCCAGCAGTTCCGGGAGTATCGAGACCCAGTACTTC. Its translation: CASSSGSIETQYF.

CDR3 residues: CASSDAPSGRNTIYF. The CDR3, as DNA: TGTGCCAGCAGCGACGCCCCCTCTGGAAGGAACACCATATATTTT. This sequence joins TRBV7-6 and TRBJ1-3; D gene uncertain. The length of the CDR3 is 15 residues. Germline-derived CDR1 and CDR2 are SGHVS and FNYEAQ. Trimming removed 5 bases from V and 7 bases from J, with 18 bases in between.

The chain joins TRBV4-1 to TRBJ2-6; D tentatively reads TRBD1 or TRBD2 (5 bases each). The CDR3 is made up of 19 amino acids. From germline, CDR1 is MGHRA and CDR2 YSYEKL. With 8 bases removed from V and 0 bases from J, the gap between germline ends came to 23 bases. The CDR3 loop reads CASPGTSALYDSGANVLTF. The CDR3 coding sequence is TGCGCCAGCCCAGGGACCTCCGCGCTTTACGACTCTGGGGCCAACGTCCTGACTTTC.

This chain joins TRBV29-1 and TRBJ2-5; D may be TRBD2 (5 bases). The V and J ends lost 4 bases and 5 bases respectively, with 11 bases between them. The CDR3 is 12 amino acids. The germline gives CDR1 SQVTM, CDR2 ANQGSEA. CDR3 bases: TGCAGCGTTGTATTCTGGGAGGAGACCCAGTACTTC. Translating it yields CSVVFWEETQYF.